Listed below are T cell receptor beta chains from one sample, sequenced in a study of T cells in localized non-small cell lung cancer. The table came from immunoSEQ multiplex PCR; TCRdb's copy has only in-frame clones and leaves some out. The repertoire holds about 30,000 clones, with 80% to 90% as singletons. The specimen comprised peripheral blood, sampled before any cancer treatment. The receptors were sampled from a woman aged 40 to 75 with stage I lung adenocarcinoma. Each CDR3 is given with its conserved first and last residue. The D gene is left open where the match is weak. Expanded clones are given a class, and other clones once, few, many or no size at all.

.	.	TRBV5-1	TRBJ2-2	TGCGCCAGCAGAGTTGGGGTCAGAGACACCGGGGAGCTGTTTTTT	CASRVGVRDTGELFF
once	.	TRBV6-1	TRBJ1-3	TGTGCCAGCAGTGACCCGCGGACACCCCGGACTGGAAACACCATATATTTT	CASSDPRTPRTGNTIYF
.	.	TRBV2	TRBJ1-5	TGTGCCAGCATGGTGGAGGGCAATCAGCCCCAGCATTTT	CASMVEGNQPQHF
.	.	TRBV28	TRBJ1-5	TGTGCCAGCAGTTCTCCGGGAAAAAGACAGCCCCAGCATTTT	CASSSPGKRQPQHF
.	TRBD1	TRBV19	TRBJ1-1	TGTGCCAGTAGTATCCGCCTAGGGACAGTTGAAGCTTTCTTT	CASSIRLGTVEAFF
.	.	TRBV2	TRBJ1-5	TGTGCCAGCAGTGGGCAAATCAATCAGCCCCAGCATTTT	CASSGQINQPQHF
.	.	TRBV9	TRBJ2-3	TGTGCCAGCAGCGTAGGGGCTAGCGTTACAGATACGCAGTATTTT	CASSVGASVTDTQYF
.	.	TRBV2	TRBJ2-2	TGTGCCAGCAGTGACGGAGGAGCCGGGGCCACCGGGGAGCTGTTTTTT	CASSDGGAGATGELFF
.	TRBD1	TRBV6-1	TRBJ2-5	TGTGCCAGCAGCTTTGACAGGGGGCTGGGGGAGACCCAGTACTTC	CASSFDRGLGETQYF
.	TRBD1	TRBV5-1	TRBJ1-4	TGCGCCAGCAGCGCCTCAGGGGGCGCCGCTAATGAAAAACTGTTTTTT	CASSASGGAANEKLFF
once	TRBD2	TRBV6-5	TRBJ2-7	TGTGCCAGCAGTTACACGGGACTAGCGGGATACGAGCAGTACTTC	CASSYTGLAGYEQYF
.	.	TRBV7-2	TRBJ2-3	TGTGCCAGCAGCCTCCTATCGTGGGGGGGGCCGCCAGATACGCAGTATTTT	CASSLLSWGGPPDTQYF
.	.	TRBV7-2	TRBJ1-1	TGTGCCAGCAGCTTAGCTTCCGTCGGGACTGAAGCTTTCTTT	CASSLASVGTEAFF
.	TRBD1	TRBV6-4	TRBJ2-7	TGTGCCATCCCCCCGGGACAGGCCGGTGAGCAGTACTTC	CAIPPGQAGEQYF
few	TRBD2	TRBV27	TRBJ2-1	TGTGCCAGCAGTGGGCCGGGACTAGCCGGAGGGTTAGATGAGCAGTTCTTC	CASSGPGLAGGLDEQFF
.	.	TRBV21-1	TRBJ2-5	TGTGCCAGCCGCGGGGGAACTAGCGGGAGTAGATCTGAAGAGACCCAGTACTTC	CASRGGTSGSRSEETQYF
once	.	TRBV9	TRBJ1-1	TGTGCCAGCAGCCCATTAAGGGACACTGAAGCTTTCTTT	CASSPLRDTEAFF
.	.	TRBV30	TRBJ1-5	TGTGCCTGGAGTGTACAAAGAACAGTAAGCAATCAGCCCCAGCATTTT	CAWSVQRTVSNQPQHF
.	.	TRBV6-1	TRBJ2-5	TGTGCCAGCAGAGGGCCCCGGGACAACTTAGGGACCCAGTACTTC	CASRGPRDNLGTQYF
once	TRBD1	TRBV7-6	TRBJ2-1	TGTGCCAGCAGCACCTATCAAGCAGGACAGGGGGGGCAGTTCTTC	CASSTYQAGQGGQFF
.	TRBD1	TRBV6-6	TRBJ2-3	TGTGCCAGCAGTTACGGCGGGACAGGGCGGACAGATACGCAGTATTTT	CASSYGGTGRTDTQYF
.	TRBD2	TRBV4-1	TRBJ2-5	TGCGCCAGCAGCCCGGGACTAGCAAAGGAGACCCAGTACTTC	CASSPGLAKETQYF
once	TRBD2	TRBV27	TRBJ2-3	TGTGCCAGCAGTTCAGGACTAGCGGGGGGGCCAACAGATACGCAGTATTTT	CASSSGLAGGPTDTQYF
few	TRBD1	TRBV30	TRBJ1-6	TGTGCCTGGGGAAGAGGGACAGGGGGCTCACCCCTCCACTTT	CAWGRGTGGSPLHF
.	.	TRBV7-8	TRBJ2-7	TGTGCCAGCAGCTTAGCGACCAGCTCAGTATCCTACGAGCAGTACTTC	CASSLATSSVSYEQYF
.	.	TRBV28	TRBJ1-2	TGTGCCAGCAGTTCTTCAGCCTACTATGGCTACACCTTC	CASSSSAYYGYTF
once	TRBD1	TRBV6-5	TRBJ1-5	TGTGCCAGCAGTTCCAGTGGGACAGGGTGGAGCCAGCCCCAGCATTTT	CASSSSGTGWSQPQHF